What follows are 11 T cell receptor beta chains derived from one specimen sequenced in a study of neurological immune-mediated disorders. TCRdb independently ran MiXCR on the 5' RACE reads; one entry per CDR3 protein. The table records about 53,000 distinct CDR3 sequences, 3% to 4% of them present only once. The sample taken for sequencing was PBMCs. These receptors were collected from a young woman with multiple sclerosis.

This clonotype has ten or more counts. The chain carries TRBV6-5 and TRBJ1-5; perhaps TRBD1 as D (5 bases). Between the trimmed V and J ends, which lost 0 bases and 6 bases, there was a span of 12 bases. The CDR3 has 15 amino acids. CDR1 and CDR2 from the germline V gene are MNHEY and SVGAGI. CDR3 sequence reads: CASSYSFRDLQPQHF. The CDR3 region has the DNA TGTGCCAGCAGTTACTCTTTCAGGGACCTTCAGCCCCAGCATTTT.

This clonotype occurred many times. The rearrangement joins TRBV20-1 to TRBJ2-3; D gene uncertain. The CDR3 consists of 12 residues. Trimming pared 5 bases from V and 4 bases from J, leaving 10 bases between. Germline CDR1 is DFQATT and CDR2 is SNEGSKA (reference sequence). Here the CDR3 reads CSAPDGSDTQYF. Here the CDR3 DNA reads TGCAGTGCTCCGGACGGATCAGATACGCAGTATTTT.

This clonotype was observed at least ten times. This chain uses TRBV27 with TRBJ2-1; a weak D match, TRBD2 (6 bases). The length of the CDR3 is 13 residues. CDR1 MNHEY and CDR2 SMNVEV come from the germline V gene (reference sequence). With 8 bases removed from V and 7 bases from J, the gap between germline ends came to 15 bases. For the CDR3, the DNA is TGTGCCAGCGTGGGCGGGACCCGAAATGAGCAGTTCTTC. This gives the protein CASVGGTRNEQFF.

This clonotype has a count of ten or more. The V gene is TRBV28, the J gene TRBJ2-5; 7 nucleotides align to TRBD1. Germline CDR1 is MDHEN and CDR2 is SYDVKM. The CDR3 totals 17 residues. Unmatched junction bases numbered 10, after V lost 2 bases and J lost 1 base. The CDR3 spells CASSLPLTGASQETQYF. Here the CDR3 DNA reads TGTGCCAGCAGTTTACCCCTCACAGGGGCGTCCCAAGAGACCCAGTACTTC.

This clonotype was picked up many times. The rearrangement joins TRBV20-1 to TRBJ2-2; D perhaps matches TRBD1 (5 bases). The germline V gene encodes CDR1 DFQATT and CDR2 SNEGSKA (reference sequence). This CDR3 contains 16 residues. V lost 1 base to trimming and J lost 1 base, with 13 bases between them. The CDR3 here is CSARVGRGLNTGELFF. The CDR3 region has the DNA TGCAGTGCTAGAGTGGGAAGGGGATTGAACACCGGGGAGCTGTTTTTT.

The table lists this clonotype with many counts. V is TRBV9 and J is TRBJ1-6; D remains ambiguous. With 0 bases removed from V and 4 bases from J, the gap between germline ends came to 8 bases. CDR3 length equals 15 residues. Germline V gene sequence: CDR1 SGDLS, CDR2 YYNGEE. The CDR3 sequence: CASSVEGAYNSPLHF. The CDR3 DNA reads as TGTGCCAGCAGCGTAGAAGGCGCTTATAATTCACCCCTCCACTTT.

This clonotype showed up many times. This rearrangement joins TRBV20-1 to TRBJ1-2; no definite D call. This CDR3 is built from 13 residues. Germline V gene sequence: CDR1 DFQATT, CDR2 SNEGSKA (reference sequence). Deletions cut 1 base from V and 5 bases from J, with 11 bases between. The DNA for the CDR3 is TGCAGTGCTAGAGGGACCAATTTATATGGCTACACCTTC. Protein sequence: CSARGTNLYGYTF.

This clonotype was picked up many times. V and J are TRBV20-1 and TRBJ2-1; D call uncertain. Germline CDR1 DFQATT, CDR2 SNEGSKA (reference sequence). The CDR3 spans 15 residues. The CDR3 nucleotides read TGCAGCCAGAGGTCGGTGTCCAGCTCCTACAATGAGCAGTTCTTC. Its translation is CSQRSVSSSYNEQFF.

The sample holds many counts of this clonotype. This chain links TRBV5-1 with TRBJ2-5; 8 bases are shared with TRBD1. Germline loops: CDR1 SGHRS, CDR2 YFSETQ. The CDR3 is made up of 17 amino acids. With V trimmed by 5 bases and J by 1 base, 13 bases remained unmatched. The CDR3 DNA reads as TGCGCCAGCAGTTTTCGAAGGACAGGGTTGGGCCAAGAGACCCAGTACTTC. It yields the protein CASSFRRTGLGQETQYF.

The J gene is TRBJ2-7, the V gene TRBV18; no clear D gene. Deletions cut 1 base from V and 4 bases from J, with 11 bases between. The CDR3 runs 14 residues. CDR1 and CDR2 (germline): KGHSH, LQKENI. Written as DNA, the CDR3 is TGTGCCAGCTCACCACAAAGAAGCCTTTACGAGCAGTACTTC. Translated: CASSPQRSLYEQYF.

This clonotype came up many times. The chain is built from TRBV5-1 and TRBJ2-3, with 7 bases matching TRBD1. Germline V gene data show CDR1 as SGHRS and CDR2 as YFSETQ. There are 14 residues in the CDR3. With 1 base clipped from V and 2 bases from J, the junction kept 1 base outside the gene matches. For the CDR3, the DNA is TGCGCCAGCAGCTTGCAGGGGGTCACAGATACGCAGTATTTT. Protein sequence: CASSLQGVTDTQYF.